Below, 27 T cell receptor beta chains from the same sample are listed, as sequenced in a study of shared clonotypes between healthy human individuals. Data came from immunoSEQ multiplex PCR; TCRdb stores just in-frame clones and leaves some out. The sample holds 2,500,000 or so clones, 92% seen once. Sequencing was done on a sample of naive CD4+ T cells from PBMCs. Regarding subset: CD45RA+ positively selected. The receptors shown here come from a man aged 18 to 30 in good health. Some clones in this sample may be carry-over from other donors' samples.

The chain uses TRBV18 and TRBJ2-3, with 9 bases aligning to TRBD1. The V gene end was trimmed by 4 bases and the J gene end by 5 bases; junction bases not matched to a gene: 4. The CDR3 is 14 residues long. CDR1 is KGHSH and CDR2 is LQKENI in the germline V gene. Here the CDR3 reads CASSQSDRGDTQYF. Here the CDR3 DNA reads TGTGCCAGCTCACAATCGGACAGGGGAGATACGCAGTATTTT.

This chain connects TRBV6-1 to TRBJ2-7, with 9 bases fitting TRBD2. Trimming took 4 bases from V and 2 from J; bases not matched to a gene: 6. Germline V gene lookup returns CDR1 MNHNS and CDR2 SASEGT. The CDR3 extends over 15 amino acids. The CDR3 sequence: CASSANSGSPYEQYF. CDR3 bases: TGTGCCAGCAGTGCGAATAGCGGGAGTCCCTACGAGCAGTACTTC.

This chain links TRBV7-2 with TRBJ2-1; D assignment may be TRBD1 or TRBD2 (5 bases each). The CDR3 extends over 16 amino acids. Germline loops: CDR1 SGHTA, CDR2 FQGNSA. The ends were cut back, 5 bases at V and 1 base at J, with 15 bases in the middle. CDR3: CASSLGGIWSYNEQFF. Written as DNA, the CDR3 is TGTGCCAGCAGCCTTGGGGGAATCTGGTCCTACAATGAGCAGTTCTTC.

This clone was recorded once. The chain employs TRBV19 and TRBJ2-5; a possible D gene is TRBD2 (6 bases). Germline V CDR1 and CDR2: LNHDA, SQIVND (reference sequence). Trimming shortened V by 2 bases and J by 5 bases, and 15 bases separated the two germline ends. The CDR3 totals 15 residues. The CDR3 DNA reads as TGTGCCAGTAGTATACGCGGGGTTGGGGGTGAGACCCAGTACTTC. This gives the protein CASSIRGVGGETQYF.

The chain recombines TRBV9 with TRBJ2-3, with D possibly TRBD2 on 5 matching bases. Trimming removed 3 bases at V and 2 bases at J, with 13 bases between. Germline V gene sequence: CDR1 SGDLS, CDR2 YYNGEE. The CDR3 extends over 15 amino acids. In DNA form, the CDR3 reads TGTGCCAGCAGCGGTACGGACGGACTCACAGATACGCAGTATTTT. Its translation: CASSGTDGLTDTQYF.

The chain is built from TRBV5-1 and TRBJ1-2; weak D call: TRBD1 (5 bases). CDR1 is SGHRS, CDR2 YFSETQ, per germline. Trimming pared 4 bases from V and 2 bases from J, leaving 12 bases between. CDR3 length equals 14 residues. The DNA for the CDR3 is TGCGCCAGCAGCCCGGTACAGGAGAACTATGGCTACACCTTC. Residues: CASSPVQENYGYTF. Combining the CDR3 with reference TRBV5-1 and TRBJ1-2 gives the whole variable domain KAGVTQTPRYLIKTRGQQVTLSCSPISGHRSVSWYQQTPGQGLQFLFEYFSETQRNKGNFPGRFSGRQFSNSRSEMNVSTLELGDSALYLCASSPVQENYGYTFGSGTRLTVV.

The V and J genes are TRBV28 and TRBJ2-7; 13 bases align to TRBD2. V shed 2 bases, J shed 5 bases, and the junction held 6 bases outside the gene matches. CDR1 is MDHEN, CDR2 SYDVKM, per germline. The CDR3 covers 16 residues. Here the CDR3 DNA reads TGTGCCAGCAGTTTACTAGGGACTAGCGGGATCCACGAGCAGTACTTC. It is translated as CASSLLGTSGIHEQYF.

J is TRBJ2-2 and V is TRBV28; the match to TRBD2 covers 14 bases. CDR3 size: 17 residues. Trimming removed 3 bases from V and 6 bases from J; junction bases left unmatched: 6. The V gene's germline CDR1 is MDHEN and CDR2 SYDVKM. As DNA, the CDR3 is TGTGCCAGCAGTTTCGTGACTAGCGGGAGGGCCGCCGGGGAGCTGTTTTTT. Protein: CASSFVTSGRAAGELFF.

This clone was found a few times. V is TRBV2 and J is TRBJ1-3, with unresolved D. The germline CDR1 and CDR2 sequences are SNHLY and FYNNEI. The length of the CDR3 is 13 residues. Deletions cut 8 bases from V and 3 bases from J, with 11 bases between. CDR3 sequence: CASGSSGGNTIYF. CDR3 in DNA: TGTGCCAGCGGGTCATCGGGTGGAAACACCATATATTTT.

V usage is TRBV6-5 and J usage is TRBJ2-2; D is uncertain. CDR1 and CDR2 from the germline V gene are MNHEY and SVGAGI. The CDR3 is made up of 15 amino acids. With 3 bases removed from V and 4 bases from J, the gap between germline ends came to 12 bases. This CDR3 reads CASSYSPGFTGELFF. DNA of the CDR3: TGTGCCAGCAGTTATAGTCCTGGTTTCACCGGGGAGCTGTTTTTT.

The chain combines TRBV19 with TRBJ1-5; D ambiguous. The CDR3 contains 15 residues. Germline V gene lookup returns CDR1 LNHDA and CDR2 SQIVND (reference sequence). V lost 4 bases and J lost 2, with 12 bases in between. The CDR3 reads CASSNFGVGNQPQHF. Here the CDR3 DNA reads TGTGCCAGTAGTAATTTCGGAGTGGGCAATCAGCCCCAGCATTTT.

Comment on this clone: Other nucleotide sequences in the sample specify the same CDR3. This chain connects TRBV5-1 to TRBJ2-5; TRBD2 might be the D (6 bases). V dropped 2 bases and J dropped 3 bases, with 8 bases sitting between them. Germline V gene sequence: CDR1 SGHRS, CDR2 YFSETQ. The CDR3 loop spans 13 amino acids. The CDR3 DNA reads TGCGCCAGCAGCTTCTCGGGAGAAGAGACCCAGTACTTC. It yields the protein CASSFSGEETQYF.

This sequence joins TRBV5-1 and TRBJ1-1; D call uncertain. Per the germline V gene, CDR1 is SGHRS and CDR2 is YFSETQ. Trimming took off 4 bases at V and 0 bases at J, with 13 bases between the two ends. The CDR3 runs 15 residues. CDR3 DNA: TGCGCCAGCAGCGCCTGGATAGGGATGAACACTGAAGCTTTCTTT. The encoded protein is CASSAWIGMNTEAFF. The full variable domain, completed using reference TRBV5-1 and TRBJ1-1, is KAGVTQTPRYLIKTRGQQVTLSCSPISGHRSVSWYQQTPGQGLQFLFEYFSETQRNKGNFPGRFSGRQFSNSRSEMNVSTLELGDSALYLCASSAWIGMNTEAFFGQGTRLTVV.

In this sample, this clone turned up a few times. V usage is TRBV28 and J usage is TRBJ2-3; D ambiguous. CDR1 and CDR2 from the germline V gene are MDHEN and SYDVKM. V gave up 6 bases and J gave up 2 bases, with 9 bases separating them. The CDR3 is 13 residues long. The DNA of the CDR3 is TGTGCCAGCAGCCCCCCTCCCACAGATACGCAGTATTTT. Encoded protein: CASSPPPTDTQYF.

The rearrangement uses TRBV7-9 and TRBJ1-1; D may be TRBD1 (5 bases). Germline loops: CDR1 SEHNR, CDR2 FQNEAQ (reference sequence). The V and J ends lost 4 bases and 5 bases respectively, with 23 bases between them. The CDR3 runs 17 residues. In DNA, the CDR3 is TGTGCCAGCAGCTCTCTCCCCACAGGACCACCCGAGACTGAAGCTTTCTTT. It translates to CASSSLPTGPPETEAFF.

The rearrangement links TRBV6-1 to TRBJ2-1, with 13 positions matching TRBD2. With V trimmed by 4 bases and J by 6 bases, 6 bases remained unmatched. Germline assignment: CDR1 MNHNS and CDR2 SASEGT. This CDR3 comprises 16 residues. Written as DNA, the CDR3 is TGTGCCAGCAGTGGACTAGCGGGAGGAAGCAGCAATGAGCAGTTCTTC. This codes for CASSGLAGGSSNEQFF.

This clone was found once. The rearrangement uses TRBV6-1 and TRBJ1-1; D gene unclear. The CDR3 sequence is 16 residues long. The V and J ends lost 3 bases and 0 bases respectively, with 14 bases between them. From germline, CDR1 is MNHNS and CDR2 SASEGT. CDR3 protein: CASSDPLSGMNTEAFF. The CDR3 coding sequence is TGTGCCAGCAGTGATCCGCTTTCAGGAATGAACACTGAAGCTTTCTTT.

The J gene is TRBJ1-5, the V gene TRBV6-5; D is ambiguous. The CDR3 has 11 amino acids. The germline CDR1 and CDR2 sequences are MNHEY and SVGAGI. Trimming pared 5 bases from V and 4 bases from J, leaving 3 bases between. CDR3 region: CASSANQPQHF. The CDR3 DNA reads as TGTGCCAGCAGTGCTAATCAGCCCCAGCATTTT.

The CDR3 loop is CASSQGSGSGYTF. The CDR3 DNA follows: TGCGCCAGCAGCCAAGGAAGCGGCTCTGGCTACACCTTC. The J gene is TRBJ1-2, the V gene TRBV4-1; no clear D. V lost 1 base and J lost 7, with 10 bases in between. The CDR3 length is 13 residues. The V gene's germline CDR1 is MGHRA and CDR2 YSYEKL.

This clone was recorded only once. The sample contains more than one DNA sequence encoding this CDR3. The chain carries TRBV28 and TRBJ1-5; unclear D gene. Germline V gives CDR1 MDHEN, CDR2 SYDVKM. The length of the CDR3 is 14 residues. Between the trimmed V and J ends, which lost 5 bases and 2 bases, there was a span of 10 bases. CDR3 protein: CASSSGSGNQPQHF. DNA for the CDR3: TGTGCCAGCAGTAGCGGGTCAGGCAATCAGCCCCAGCATTTT. The full variable domain, its missing parts supplied by reference TRBV28 and TRBJ1-5, is DVKVTQSSRYLVKRTGEKVFLECVQDMDHENMFWYRQDPGLGLRLIYFSYDVKMKEKGDIPEGYSVSREKKERFSLILESASTNQTSMYLCASSSGSGNQPQHFGDGTRLSIL.

The rearrangement uses TRBV5-6 and TRBJ2-1; D is undetermined. Trimming left V 0 bases short and J 8 bases short, with 12 bases between. This CDR3 has 14 amino acids. Looked up from germline, CDR1 is SGHDT and CDR2 is YYEEEE. In DNA form, the CDR3 reads TGTGCCAGCAGCTTGGTCACGGTTATCTATGAGCAGTTCTTC. Encoded protein: CASSLVTVIYEQFF.

This clone was seen a handful of times. Other DNA sequences in the same sample also yield this CDR3. V usage is TRBV7-3 and J usage is TRBJ1-1; D call uncertain. V lost 3 bases and J 0 bases, leaving 8 bases between the germline ends. The CDR3 sequence is 14 residues long. The germline V gene encodes CDR1 SGHTA and CDR2 FQGTGA. CDR3 in DNA: TGTGCCAGCAGCTTGGGCAGGATGAACACTGAAGCTTTCTTT. Translated, it gives CASSLGRMNTEAFF.

The V gene is TRBV14, the J gene TRBJ1-5; D gene unclear. From germline, CDR1 is SGHDN and CDR2 FVKESK. The CDR3 sequence is 17 residues long. Trimming shortened V by 5 bases and J by 1 base, and 18 bases separated the two germline ends. The CDR3 loop reads CASSEGKKRASNQPQHF. The CDR3 coding sequence is TGTGCCAGCAGCGAAGGAAAGAAGCGGGCCAGCAATCAGCCCCAGCATTTT.

The chain combines TRBV28 with TRBJ2-6, with D perhaps given as TRBD1 or TRBD2 (5 bases each). Trimming removed 4 bases at V and 1 base at J, with 14 bases between. The CDR3 spans 17 residues. In germline, CDR1 is MDHEN, CDR2 SYDVKM. CDR3 sequence (DNA): TGTGCCAGCAGTTCGCCGGGACGGCCTTCTGGGGCCAACGTCCTGACTTTC. Amino acids: CASSSPGRPSGANVLTF.

The genes are TRBV5-1 and TRBJ1-1; TRBD1 matches at 7 bases. V lost 7 bases and J lost 7; bases outside the gene matches: 4. The CDR3 sequence is 11 residues long. Germline V gene data show CDR1 as SGHRS and CDR2 as YFSETQ. In DNA, the CDR3 is TGCGCCAGCCGACAGGGTAATGAAGCTTTCTTT. It yields the protein CASRQGNEAFF.

A single count supports this clone. J is TRBJ2-4 and V is TRBV28, with a tentative D call TRBD1 (6 bases). The CDR3 length is 16 residues. The germline V and J ends were trimmed by 2 bases and 6 bases, with 17 bases remaining between them. The germline V gene encodes CDR1 MDHEN and CDR2 SYDVKM. CDR3 DNA sequence: TGTGCCAGCAGTTTACTACAGGGAGTCTACGGAAACATTCAGTACTTC. The encoded protein is CASSLLQGVYGNIQYF.

The chain links TRBV7-2 to TRBJ2-2; TRBD2 matches at 11 bases. With V trimmed by 3 bases and J by 6 bases, 3 bases remained unmatched. The CDR3 has 15 residues. CDR1 and CDR2 from the germline V gene are SGHTA and FQGNSA. This chain's CDR3 is CASSFIAGGSGELFF. The CDR3 DNA reads as TGTGCCAGCAGCTTTATAGCGGGAGGGTCCGGGGAGCTGTTTTTT.